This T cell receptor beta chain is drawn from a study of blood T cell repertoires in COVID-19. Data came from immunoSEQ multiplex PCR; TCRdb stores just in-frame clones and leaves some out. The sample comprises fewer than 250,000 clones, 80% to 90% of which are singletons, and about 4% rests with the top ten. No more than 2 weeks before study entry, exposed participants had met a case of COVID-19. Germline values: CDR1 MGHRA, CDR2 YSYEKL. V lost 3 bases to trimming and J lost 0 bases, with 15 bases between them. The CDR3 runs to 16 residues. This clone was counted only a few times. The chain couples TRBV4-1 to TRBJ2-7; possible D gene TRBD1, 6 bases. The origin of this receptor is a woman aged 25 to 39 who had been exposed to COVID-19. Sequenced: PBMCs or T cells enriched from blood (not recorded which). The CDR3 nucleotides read TGCGCCAGCAGCCAGAGGGACATGGGGTTCTCCTACGAGCAGTACTTC. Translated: CASSQRDMGFSYEQYF.